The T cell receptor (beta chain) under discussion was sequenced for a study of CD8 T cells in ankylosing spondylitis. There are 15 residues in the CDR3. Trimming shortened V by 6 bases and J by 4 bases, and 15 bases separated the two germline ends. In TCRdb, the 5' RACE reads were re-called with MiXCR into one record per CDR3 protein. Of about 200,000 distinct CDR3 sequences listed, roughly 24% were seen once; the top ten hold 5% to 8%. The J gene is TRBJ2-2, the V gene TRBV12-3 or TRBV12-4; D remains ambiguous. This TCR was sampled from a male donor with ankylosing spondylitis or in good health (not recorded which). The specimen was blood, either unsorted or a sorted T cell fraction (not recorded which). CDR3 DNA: TGTGCCAGCAGAGATCGGGCCGTAGGCACCGGGGAGCTGTTTTTT. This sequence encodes CASRDRAVGTGELFF.